Shown below are 20 T cell receptor beta chains from a single sample sequenced in a study of T cells expressing NK-cell markers. No DNA is given; TCRdb re-called the 5' RACE reads and lists each CDR3 protein once. Its table lists a few hundred thousand distinct CDR3 sequences. Source material: blood T cells: a sorted CD56 or NKG2C T cell subset, CD4+ or CD8+ T cells, or bulk PBMC T cells (not recorded which). All receptors derive from a man aged 18-70 years in good health.

CDR3 amino acids: CASSPTGVTGELFF. The chain joins TRBV5-1 to TRBJ2-2; TCRdb's D call of TRBD1 is untestable without DNA. The germline V gene has CDR1 SGHRS and CDR2 YFSETQ. The CDR3 covers 14 residues.

The chain employs TRBV15 and TRBJ1-2; TCRdb returns TRBD1, unconfirmable since there is no DNA. Germline CDR1 is LNHNV and CDR2 is YYDKDF (reference sequence). The CDR3 length is 16 residues. CDR3 protein: CATSPGQFPSLGGYTF.

The chain recombines TRBV20-1 with TRBJ1-2; TCRdb calls TRBD1, which cannot be checked without DNA. The CDR3 has 14 residues. CDR1 is DFQATT, CDR2 SNEGSKA, per germline (reference sequence). Here the CDR3 reads CSAIVRTGVYGYTF.

The V gene is TRBV28, the J gene TRBJ1-3; TCRdb selects TRBD1, and the lack of DNA leaves this call unchecked. From germline, CDR1 is MDHEN and CDR2 SYDVKM. The CDR3 extends over 17 amino acids. CDR3 in amino acids: CASSSGGITGTGNTIYF.

The V call is TRBV5-1, the J call TRBJ2-4. This CDR3 has 15 residues. Germline loops: CDR1 SGHRS, CDR2 YFSETQ. The CDR3 sequence: CASSLAGDRRNIQYF.

The rearrangement links TRBV2 to TRBJ1-6. This CDR3 contains 13 residues. The germline gives CDR1 SNHLY, CDR2 FYNNEI. CDR3 protein: CASSAGPNSPLHF.

The rearrangement uses TRBV7-9 and TRBJ2-4; TCRdb indicates TRBD1, and absent DNA this call remains unverified. Germline assignment: CDR1 SEHNR and CDR2 FQNEAQ (reference sequence). The CDR3 runs 17 residues. CDR3 sequence: CASSLGQGALDKNIQYF.

The CDR3 loop is CASSFRWFDTGELFF. This sequence joins TRBV7-8 and TRBJ2-2; TCRdb outputs TRBD2, but without DNA this stays unchecked. Germline CDR1 reads SGHVS; CDR2 reads FQNEAQ. This CDR3 region has 15 residues.

The rearrangement joins TRBV20-1 to TRBJ2-7; TCRdb indicates TRBD2, and absent DNA this call remains unverified. CDR3 length: 15 amino acids. Germline V CDR1 and CDR2: DFQATT, SNEGSKA (reference sequence). The CDR3: CSARTTSGDSYEQYF.

The chain employs TRBV12-3 or TRBV12-4 and TRBJ1-4; TCRdb proposes TRBD1, but this gene call is untestable without DNA. CDR3 length equals 12 residues. The CDR3 spells CASGTEAEKLFF.

The CDR3 region is CASSEWDLGETQYF. The V call is TRBV5-6, the J call TRBJ2-5; TCRdb proposes TRBD1, but this gene call is untestable without DNA. The CDR3 consists of 14 residues. Germline CDR1 is SGHDT and CDR2 is YYEEEE.

The chain joins TRBV3-1 to TRBJ1-2. The CDR3 is made up of 13 amino acids. Per the germline V gene, CDR1 is LGHDT and CDR2 is YNNKEL (reference sequence). The CDR3 reads CASSHKRSYGYTF.

This chain uses TRBV10-3 with TRBJ1-1; TCRdb lists TRBD1, though no DNA is available to test this call. The CDR3 length is 15 residues. CDR1 is ENHRY, CDR2 SYGVKD, per germline. The CDR3 reads CAISQRDRGTTEAFF.

This chain uses TRBV5-1 with TRBJ2-2; with no DNA, the TCRdb D assignment of TRBD2 cannot be verified. The CDR3 sequence is 18 residues long. In germline, CDR1 is SGHRS, CDR2 YFSETQ. The CDR3 sequence: CASSLWSASGGFTGELFF. The full variable domain, completed using reference TRBV5-1 and TRBJ2-2, is KAGVTQTPRYLIKTRGQQVTLSCSPISGHRSVSWYQQTPGQGLQFLFEYFSETQRNKGNFPGRFSGRQFSNSRSEMNVSTLELGDSALYLCASSLWSASGGFTGELFFGEGSRLTVL.

The chain is built from TRBV7-9 and TRBJ2-7. This CDR3 spans 16 amino acids. Germline CDR1 reads SEHNR; CDR2 reads FQNEAQ (reference sequence). CDR3 loop: CASSFKSGGPSHEQYF. Based on the CDR3 plus reference TRBV7-9 and TRBJ2-7, the full variable domain is DTGVSQNPRHKITKRGQNVTFRCDPISEHNRLYWYRQTLGQGPEFLTYFQNEAQLEKSRLLSDRFSAERPKGSFSTLEIQRTEQGDSAMYLCASSFKSGGPSHEQYFGPGTRLTVT.

This chain connects TRBV2 to TRBJ2-5; checking the TCRdb D call of TRBD1 is not possible without DNA. CDR1 and CDR2 from the germline V gene are SNHLY and FYNNEI. This CDR3 has 13 amino acids. CDR3 loop: CASRGRGEETQYF.

This chain connects TRBV27 to TRBJ2-5. The CDR3 contains 13 residues. Germline loops: CDR1 MNHEY, CDR2 SMNVEV (reference sequence). This CDR3 reads CASSLLVTETQYF.

The chain recombines TRBV3-1 with TRBJ2-1. In germline, CDR1 is LGHDT, CDR2 YNNKEL (reference sequence). The CDR3 loop spans 15 amino acids. This CDR3 reads CASSQDPHPYNEQFF.

J is TRBJ2-3 and V is TRBV5-1; absent DNA, TCRdb's TRBD1 call cannot be checked. The CDR3 has 21 amino acids. Germline V gene lookup returns CDR1 SGHRS and CDR2 YFSETQ. The CDR3 region is CASSFDPSFGTGGTLTDTQYF.

The chain joins TRBV6-5 to TRBJ1-5; without DNA, the TCRdb call of TRBD1 cannot be checked. CDR3 length: 17 residues. CDR1 is MNHEY and CDR2 is SVGAGI in the germline V gene. CDR3 protein: CASSRTTGSAGFQPQHF.